This T cell receptor beta chain was captured in a study of regulatory T cells in long-lasting Graves disease. Regarding the study as a whole: Accuracy may have been reduced by the small sample size.

Library construction for TCR beta used iRepertoire HTBI primers and Arm-PCR of CDR3 regions. TCRdb analysed the multiplex PCR reads with MiXCR anew, one entry per CDR3 protein. Of fewer than 550,000 distinct CDR3 sequences listed, about 15% are singletons. Time point denoted: newly diagnosed GD, antithyroid drugs for less than 3 months. There was RNA extracted from PBMCs, and the TCR library was made from it. With respect to this clonotype: Its specificity is unknown.

The same data also went into a second study, on T cells in Graves' hyperthyroidism and ophthalmopathy. As reported in that work: Thyroid ultrasound, orbital computed tomography, clinical symptoms, and serum thyroxine and TRAb underpinned diagnoses. From stable hyperthyroidism, ophthalmopathy was separated by a 13 V-J model. The model made its ophthalmopathy prediction, and onset followed a median approximately six months later.

The origin of this receptor is a woman aged 35-60 years with Graves disease. Sequencing was performed on peripheral blood mononuclear cells (PBMCs), taken at new diagnosis, from a patient treated with antithyroid drugs.

Here the CDR3 DNA reads TGTGCCAGCAGTTTAGGGGGGACGGGGCCCCAGCATTTT. As protein: CASSLGGTGPQHF. This chain connects TRBV27 to TRBJ1-5; D perhaps matches TRBD1 (5 bases). Per the germline V gene, CDR1 is MNHEY and CDR2 is SMNVEV (reference sequence). There are 13 residues in the CDR3. Trimming shortened V by 2 bases and J by 9 bases, and 11 bases separated the two germline ends.